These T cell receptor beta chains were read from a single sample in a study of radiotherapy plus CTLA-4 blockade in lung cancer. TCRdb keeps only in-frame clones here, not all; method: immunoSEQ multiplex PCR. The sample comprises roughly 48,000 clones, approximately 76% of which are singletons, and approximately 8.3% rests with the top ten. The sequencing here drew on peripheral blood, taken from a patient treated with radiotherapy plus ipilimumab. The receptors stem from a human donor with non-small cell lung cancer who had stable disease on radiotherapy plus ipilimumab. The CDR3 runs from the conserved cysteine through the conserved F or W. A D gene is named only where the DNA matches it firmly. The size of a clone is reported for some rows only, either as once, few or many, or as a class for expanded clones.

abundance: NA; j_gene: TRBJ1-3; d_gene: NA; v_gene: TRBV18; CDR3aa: CASSTGQAGNTIYF
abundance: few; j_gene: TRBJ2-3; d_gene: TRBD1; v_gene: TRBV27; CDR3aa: CASTQAGTVSTDTQYF
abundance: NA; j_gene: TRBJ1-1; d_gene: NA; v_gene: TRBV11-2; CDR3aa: CASSWRTEAFF
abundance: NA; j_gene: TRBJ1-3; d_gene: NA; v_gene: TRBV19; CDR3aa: CASSPQGFSGNTIYF
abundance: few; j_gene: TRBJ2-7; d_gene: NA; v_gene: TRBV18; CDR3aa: CASSPSPITYEQYF
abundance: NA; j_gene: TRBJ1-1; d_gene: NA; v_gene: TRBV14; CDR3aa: CASSQVVRRGDTEAFF
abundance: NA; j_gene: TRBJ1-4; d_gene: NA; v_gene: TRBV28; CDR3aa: CASCLLVGKLFF
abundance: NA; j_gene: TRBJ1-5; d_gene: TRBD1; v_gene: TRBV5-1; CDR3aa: CASSLGQGDNQPQHF
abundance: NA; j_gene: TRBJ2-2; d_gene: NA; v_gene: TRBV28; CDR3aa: CASRTGTGELFF
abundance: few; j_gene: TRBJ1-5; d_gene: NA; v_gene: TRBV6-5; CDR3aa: CATKRDFNQPQHF
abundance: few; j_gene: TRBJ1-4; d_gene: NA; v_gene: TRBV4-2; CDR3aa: CASSQDGGNEKLFF